This TCR beta chain was profiled in a study of OX40 agonist ivuxolimab in advanced cancers. Germline values: CDR1 SGHAT, CDR2 FQDESV (reference sequence). The ends lost 1 base at V and 10 bases at J; junction bases unmatched: 9. The CDR3 has 16 residues. General study findings and limits: Averaging showed that CD8+ T cells had more expanded clones than CD4+ did. At 0.1 to 3.0 mg/kg and by week 6, CD4+ and CD8+ T cells in the blood had expanded clonally.

Worth noting for this clone: No antigen is known for it.

TCRdb's table, derived via immunoSEQ multiplex PCR, lists solely in-frame clones and lacks some. The table records 100,000 or so clones, approximately 86% of them present only once. The starting material was CD4+ or CD8+ T cells sorted from blood, obtained in a trial of the OX40 agonist ivuxolimab. The TCR sequence derives from an adult with an advanced solid tumor such as melanoma, head and neck, liver or kidney cancer. The chain joins TRBV11-1 to TRBJ2-1; 11 nucleotides align to TRBD2. Written as DNA, the CDR3 is TGTGCCAGCAGCTTAGGGGGTAGCGGGAGGGCCACCGAGCAGTTCTTC. Encoded protein: CASSLGGSGRATEQFF.